Listed here are 3 T cell receptor beta chains from one sample, sequenced in a study of T-cell reconstitution after alpha-beta-depleted transplantation in children. Unique molecular identifiers were used in preparing the TCRbeta library. Via MiXCR, TCRdb re-called the PCR reads, giving one row per CDR3 protein. The sample contains about 310,000 distinct CDR3 sequences, around 25% of which appear only once. This specimen was PBMCs, mostly from graft donor cells, taken 180 days after TCRalphabeta/CD19-depleted stem cell transplant. The source of these receptors is a male patient younger than 18 who had a stem cell transplant for acute lymphoblastic leukemia, so the T cells may come from the graft donor.

V is TRBV6-1 and J is TRBJ2-6; 9 bases agree with TRBD1. Germline assignment: CDR1 MNHNS and CDR2 SASEGT. The CDR3 has 17 amino acids. V was pared by 7 bases and J by 0 bases, with 7 bases of the junction left unmatched. Here the CDR3 DNA reads TGTGCCAGCAACCCGACAGGGGGGAGCTCTGGGGCCAACGTCCTGACTTTC. Residues: CASNPTGGSSGANVLTF.

The J gene is TRBJ1-1, the V gene TRBV7-9; no definite D call. Germline V CDR1 and CDR2: SEHNR, FQNEAQ (reference sequence). The CDR3 totals 14 residues. The ends were cut back, 5 bases at V and 0 bases at J, with 10 bases in the middle. DNA for the CDR3: TGTGCCAGCAGCGTCCGGTCCTTGAACACTGAAGCTTTCTTT. Its protein is CASSVRSLNTEAFF.

This clonotype was detected many times. The rearrangement uses TRBV27 and TRBJ1-2, with TRBD1 identical over 8 bases. The CDR3 sequence is 15 residues long. The J segment lost 1 base and the V segment lost 4 bases, leaving 5 bases of the junction unmatched. Germline-derived CDR1 and CDR2 are MNHEY and SMNVEV (reference sequence). The CDR3 nucleotides read TGTGCCAGCAGTTCGTCAGGGGGCCTTAACTATGGCTACACCTTC. This sequence encodes CASSSSGGLNYGYTF.